This T cell receptor beta chain originates from a study of CXCR3-negative and CXCR3-positive naive CD8 T cells. On this clonotype itself: The antigen remains unidentified.

CDR3 length: 15 residues. TRB cDNA libraries were made by UMI-labeled 5' RACE. TCRdb re-called the 5' RACE reads and shows each CDR3 protein once, DNA omitted. The specimen's table records some 130,000 distinct CDR3 sequences. The naive CD8+ gate required CD45RO-CCR7+CD27+CD95- phenotype. Study findings and constraints: The study inferred TCR strength from TRB CDR3 properties and found comparable surface CD5 between naive subsets. Naive cells positive for CXCR3 carried more hydrophobic TRB CDR3s than CXCR3-negative ones. Naive CXCR3-negative and CXCR3-positive cells had similar TRBV-TRBJ usage; memory differed.

Sequencing was performed on naive CXCR3- CD8+ T cells from blood. As for subset: CD45RO-CCR7+CD27+CD95- naive CD8+ T cells lacking CXCR3 (TNR3-). The source of this sequence is a human donor in good health. Some clones in this sample may be carry-over from other donors' samples. The chain uses TRBV12-3 or TRBV12-4 and TRBJ2-7; TCRdb reports TRBD2, a call that lacks DNA to check it against. CDR3 residues: CASSLGTSSWDEQYF.